The rows below give T cell receptor beta chains drawn from one sample of a study of blood T cell repertoires in COVID-19. The assay was immunoSEQ multiplex PCR, and TCRdb's table has in-frame clones only and misses some. Of about 170,000 clones in the sample, 80% to 85% were seen once. Source material: peripheral blood. Receptor source: a human donor with acute or convalescent COVID-19. The donor label of this sample is uncertain. Both conserved end residues are part of each CDR3. The order of the fields is V gene, D gene, J gene, clone size, CDR3 DNA, CDR3 protein. A D gene is named only where the DNA matches it firmly. Size is omitted from some rows. Given values are once, few, many or a class for expanded clones.

TRBV29-1,-,TRBJ2-3,-,TGCAGCGTTGACTTGGGAGAGCAGTATTTT,CSVDLGEQYF
TRBV19,TRBD1,TRBJ2-3,-,TGTGCCAGTAAGCCGGGACAGCGGTCAACAGATACGCAGTATTTT,CASKPGQRSTDTQYF
TRBV11-2,-,TRBJ2-5,-,TGTGCCAGCAGCGCGGTAGAGACCCAGTACTTC,CASSAVETQYF
TRBV24-1,-,TRBJ2-1,-,TGTGCCACCAGTGAACCTGGCAGGGACAATGAGCAGTTCTTC,CATSEPGRDNEQFF
TRBV28,-,TRBJ1-3,-,TGTGCCACCGGGGGTCCATGGAACACCATATATTTT,CATGGPWNTIYF
TRBV7-3,TRBD2,TRBJ2-3,-,TGTGCCAGCAGCTTATCGGGCGGGAGGGCCATAGATACGCAGTATTTT,CASSLSGGRAIDTQYF
TRBV15,-,TRBJ2-3,-,TGTGCCACCAGCAGCGGGTTCGGGGAAAGAGGAAATACGCAGTATTTT,CATSSGFGERGNTQYF
TRBV25-1,TRBD1,TRBJ1-6,-,TGTGCCAGCAGTGATGGACAGGGGTATTCACCCCTCCACTTT,CASSDGQGYSPLHF
TRBV12-3/TRBV12-4,TRBD1,TRBJ1-5,-,TGTGCCAGTGGGACAGGGAATCAGCCCCAGCATTTT,CASGTGNQPQHF
TRBV19,-,TRBJ1-1,-,TGTGCCAGTAGTGGATACGAGGGTGAAGCTTTCTTT,CASSGYEGEAFF
TRBV7-2,-,TRBJ2-5,few,TGTGCCAGCAGCTGGGGGGGGGCGTGGGAGACCCAGTACTTC,CASSWGGAWETQYF
TRBV19,TRBD1,TRBJ2-1,-,TGTGCCAGTAGTCCACCTCCAGGGGGAAACAATGAGCAGTTCTTC,CASSPPPGGNNEQFF
TRBV5-6,TRBD1,TRBJ1-2,-,TGTGCCAGCAGCTTGGGGGACAGCTATGGCTACACCTTC,CASSLGDSYGYTF
TRBV7-6,TRBD1,TRBJ1-2,-,TGTGCCAGCAGCTTTACAGGGGGCGTAGGCTACACCTTC,CASSFTGGVGYTF